This record concerns one TCR beta chain sequence. The germline gene is not matched at one end of the junction; a read error may be the cause. This sample was taken from a study of blood T cells in healthy people across ages. With a J-beta primer mix and a sample-barcoded 5' primer, a second PCR ran about 7 to 12 cycles. TCRdb re-called the 5' RACE reads through MiXCR, storing one row per CDR3 protein. The sample lists about 930,000 distinct CDR3 sequences, roughly 29% seen once, with roughly 10% in the top ten. These data were likewise used in another study, on T cells of mothers and their children.

This sequence was found in a woman between 35 and 50 years old in good health. The sample taken for sequencing was blood.

DNA of the CDR3: TGTGCCAGCAGCCTAGCGGGGGGGCCTTTCCACGAGCAGTACTTC. Protein sequence: CASSLAGGPFHEQYF. This chain joins TRBV7-2 and TRBJ2-7, with TRBD2 matching over 12 bases. Germline values: CDR1 SGHTA, CDR2 FQGNSA. The CDR3 spans 15 residues. Supplemented by reference TRBV7-2 and TRBJ2-7, the full variable domain reads GAGVSQSPSNKVTEKGKDVELRCDPISGHTALYWYRQSLGQGLEFLIYFQGNSAPDKSGLPSDRFSAERTGGSVSTLTIQRTQQEDSAVYLCASSLAGGPFHEQYFGPGTRLTVT.